The 9 T cell receptor beta chains given below trace back to one sample, sequenced in a study of control samples from healthy donors and cancer patients. Measured with immunoSEQ multiplex PCR; TCRdb has only the in-frame clones, and not every one. Of 200,000 to 250,000 clones listed, roughly 94% were seen once; the top ten hold about 1.6%. Material for sequencing was blood. These receptor sequences come from a man aged 50 to 60 in good health.

The rearrangement uses TRBV5-1 and TRBJ2-5, with 8 bases lining up with TRBD1. The CDR3 extends over 14 amino acids. V dropped 6 bases and J dropped 7; count of bases not matched to a gene: 11. Germline V gene lookup returns CDR1 SGHRS and CDR2 YFSETQ. CDR3 sequence reads: CASTEQGVKVTQYF. CDR3 DNA sequence: TGCGCCAGCACCGAACAGGGGGTAAAGGTGACCCAGTACTTC.

This clone has just one count. V usage is TRBV14 and J usage is TRBJ2-1; 8 bases map to TRBD2. Germline CDR1 is SGHDN and CDR2 is FVKESK. Trimming cost V 2 bases and J 3 bases; bases outside gene matches: 9. The length of the CDR3 is 17 residues. The CDR3 region has the DNA TGTGCCAGCAGCCAATCTTTCGGCGGGGGGAACTACAATGAGCAGTTCTTC. Translated: CASSQSFGGGNYNEQFF.

The genes are TRBV4-3 and TRBJ1-2; TRBD1 agrees at 10 bases. Per germline, CDR1 LGHNA and CDR2 YSLEER. This CDR3 contains 16 residues. J lost 2 bases, V lost 1 base, and 4 bases had no gene match. The CDR3 region has the DNA TGCGCCAGCAGCCAAGGGGGGACAGGGGCAAACTATGGCTACACCTTC. This translates into CASSQGGTGANYGYTF.

The V call is TRBV19, the J call TRBJ2-6; D is unclear. Germline CDR1 reads LNHDA; CDR2 reads SQIVND (reference sequence). Trimming took off 7 bases at V and 8 bases at J, with 12 bases between the two ends. The CDR3 runs 13 residues. The CDR3 DNA follows: TGTGCCAGTACCCTTAGTGGTACCAACGTCCTGACTTTC. It yields the protein CASTLSGTNVLTF.

This chain joins TRBV5-1 and TRBJ1-4; 7 nucleotides agree with TRBD1. The CDR3 contains 15 residues. After removal of 2 bases from V and 0 bases from J, the junction contained 1 base not matched to a gene. Looked up from germline, CDR1 is SGHRS and CDR2 is YFSETQ. The CDR3 sequence is CASSFDRATNEKLFF. The CDR3 DNA reads TGCGCCAGCAGCTTTGACAGGGCAACTAATGAAAAACTGTTTTTT.

V usage is TRBV6-4 and J usage is TRBJ1-4; D possibly corresponds to TRBD1 (6 bases). The length of the CDR3 is 14 residues. Germline V CDR1 and CDR2: MRHNA, SNTAGT. Trimming shortened V by 8 bases and J by 6 bases, and 16 bases separated the two germline ends. CDR3 in DNA: TGTGCCAGCGCTCGGACAGCGGCGGATGAAAAACTGTTTTTT. The encoded protein is CASARTAADEKLFF.

The chain carries TRBV18 and TRBJ1-1, with D possibly TRBD1 on 6 matching bases. The CDR3 spans 15 residues. Trimming stripped 5 bases from V and 2 bases from J, with 15 bases between. The germline V gene has CDR1 KGHSH and CDR2 LQKENI. DNA of the CDR3: TGTGCCAGCTCATCACTTGGACAGAGTAACACTGAAGCTTTCTTT. Translated: CASSSLGQSNTEAFF. Based on the CDR3 plus reference TRBV18 and TRBJ1-1, the full variable domain is NAGVMQNPRHLVRRRGQEARLRCSPMKGHSHVYWYRQLPEEGLKFMVYLQKENIIDESGMPKERFSAEFPKEGPSILRIQQVVRGDSAAYFCASSSLGQSNTEAFFGQGTRLTVV.

The genes are TRBV30 and TRBJ1-1; TRBD1 matches at 11 bases. V gave up 3 bases and J gave up 7 bases; unmatched junction bases: 4. Looked up from germline, CDR1 is GTSNPN and CDR2 is SVGIG (reference sequence). The CDR3 covers 13 residues. The CDR3 here is CAWSRGTGGEAFF. CDR3 coding DNA: TGTGCCTGGAGCCGGGGGACAGGGGGTGAAGCTTTCTTT.

In this sample, this clone turned up once. The J gene is TRBJ1-2, the V gene TRBV19, with a possible D match to TRBD1 (5 bases). V was pared by 4 bases and J by 2 bases, with 17 bases between. The CDR3 loop spans 16 amino acids. Looked up from germline, CDR1 is LNHDA and CDR2 is SQIVND (reference sequence). The CDR3 nucleotides are TGTGCCAGTAGTAACCGGGACCCGAGATCAAACTATGGCTACACCTTC. Translated, it gives CASSNRDPRSNYGYTF.